Presented here are 24 T cell receptor beta chains from one specimen sequenced in a study of regulatory T cells in long-lasting Graves disease. Time point denoted: newly diagnosed GD, antithyroid drugs for less than 3 months. After RNA was extracted from PBMCs, the TCR library was made from it. According to the study, TCR beta libraries were built with iRepertoire HTBI primers and CDR3-region Arm-PCR. TCRdb reprocessed the multiplex PCR reads with MiXCR, giving one entry per CDR3 protein. The data show about 350,000 distinct CDR3 sequences, 15% to 20% seen once. These same data were also listed under a study on T cells in Graves' hyperthyroidism and ophthalmopathy.

Specimen: peripheral blood mononuclear cells (PBMCs), collected at new diagnosis, from a patient treated with antithyroid drugs. The receptors derive from a woman aged 18-30 years with Graves disease.

The J gene is TRBJ1-2, the V gene TRBV5-1; no firm D call. The CDR3 has 13 residues. V lost 4 bases, J lost 4 bases, and 11 bases lay in between. Germline-derived CDR1 and CDR2 are SGHRS and YFSETQ. The CDR3 spells CASSPPSSYGYTF. The CDR3 nucleotides are TGCGCCAGCAGCCCGCCTTCCAGCTATGGCTACACCTTC.

In its sample, this clonotype was seen a few times. This sequence joins TRBV6-1 and TRBJ1-2; no clear D. The length of the CDR3 is 14 residues. Trimming pared 6 bases from V and 3 bases from J, leaving 14 bases between. Looked up from germline, CDR1 is MNHNS and CDR2 is SASEGT. This chain's CDR3 is CASRTPQGHYGYTF. DNA for the CDR3: TGTGCCAGCAGGACTCCCCAAGGTCACTATGGCTACACCTTC.

This clonotype was seen only a few times. This chain joins TRBV2 and TRBJ1-5; D uncertain. The CDR3 loop spans 14 amino acids. Between the trimmed V and J ends, which lost 1 base and 3 bases, there was a span of 7 bases. Per the germline V gene, CDR1 is SNHLY and CDR2 is FYNNEI. The CDR3 nucleotides are TGTGCCAGCAGTGAAGTGGGGTCCAATCAGCCCCAGCATTTT. Residues: CASSEVGSNQPQHF.

The V gene is TRBV18, the J gene TRBJ2-7, with 7 bases that match TRBD2. The CDR3 length is 16 residues. Trimming took 1 base from V and 1 from J; bases not matched to a gene: 7. Germline V lookup: CDR1 KGHSH, CDR2 LQKENI. Written as DNA, the CDR3 is TGTGCCAGCTCACCACGGGGCGGGAGAGGGTCCTACGAGCAGTACTTC. Protein: CASSPRGGRGSYEQYF.

This clonotype came up many times. The chain carries TRBV7-8 and TRBJ1-1, with D uncertain. CDR1 SGHVS and CDR2 FQNEAQ come from the germline V gene. The CDR3 extends over 14 amino acids. Trimming took off 1 base at V and 1 base at J, with 7 bases between the two ends. In DNA, the CDR3 is TGTGCCAGCAGCTTAGGCACCCAGAACACTGAAGCTTTCTTT. Translation: CASSLGTQNTEAFF. Complete variable domain (other parts from reference TRBV7-8 and TRBJ1-1): GAGVSQSPRYKVAKRGQDVALRCDPISGHVSLFWYQQALGQGPEFLTYFQNEAQLDKSGLPSDRFFAERPEGSVSTLKIQRTQQEDSAVYLCASSLGTQNTEAFFGQGTRLTVV.

Ten or more counts support this clonotype. The chain combines TRBV28 with TRBJ1-2; 11 bases align to TRBD1. The V gene's germline CDR1 is MDHEN and CDR2 SYDVKM. Unmatched junction bases numbered 9, after V lost 6 bases and J lost 6 bases. The CDR3 is 15 residues long. CDR3 sequence (DNA): TGTGCCAGCAGCTCCGGACAGGGGGCTGTAAATGGCTACACCTTC. It specifies CASSSGQGAVNGYTF.

About this clonotype: One base away lies a much larger clone, so this may be a sequencing read error. The chain joins TRBV7-2 to TRBJ2-5, with D perhaps given as TRBD1 or TRBD2 (6 bases each). The CDR3 consists of 15 residues. Germline V gene lookup returns CDR1 SGHTA and CDR2 FQGNSA. As DNA, the CDR3 is TGTGCCAGCAGCTTAGTAGGGGGGTACCAAGAGACCCGGTACTTC. It yields the protein CASSLVGGYQETRYF.

This clonotype was observed a handful of times. The V gene is TRBV7-3, the J gene TRBJ2-2, with D possibly being TRBD2 (5 bases). V lost 5 bases and J 3 bases, leaving 13 bases between the germline ends. The CDR3 spans 15 residues. CDR1 is SGHTA and CDR2 is FQGTGA in the germline V gene. CDR3 region: CASSPGNSDTGELFF. DNA for the CDR3: TGTGCCAGCAGCCCCGGGAATTCGGACACCGGGGAGCTGTTTTTT.

V is TRBV27 and J is TRBJ1-6; TRBD1 might be the D (5 bases). Trimming removed 5 bases at V and 7 bases at J, with 9 bases between. The CDR3 is made up of 13 amino acids. Germline V gene lookup returns CDR1 MNHEY and CDR2 SMNVEV (reference sequence). The CDR3 loop reads CASSLNRNSPLHF. CDR3 DNA: TGTGCCAGCAGTCTTAACAGGAATTCACCCCTCCACTTT.

This clonotype was counted at least ten times. The rearrangement uses TRBV7-3 and TRBJ2-3; D might be TRBD2 (5 bases). Germline CDR1 and CDR2: SGHTA and FQGTGA. Trimming stripped 5 bases from V and 5 bases from J, with 17 bases between. The CDR3 totals 15 residues. In nucleotides, the CDR3 is TGTGCCAGCAGCCCACCCGGGAAGGCGATAGATACGCAGTATTTT. Translating it yields CASSPPGKAIDTQYF.

The J gene is TRBJ2-3, the V gene TRBV7-6; 15 nucleotides line up with TRBD2. V was pared by 5 bases and J by 2 bases, with 8 bases of the junction left unmatched. The V gene's germline CDR1 is SGHVS and CDR2 FNYEAQ. This CDR3 region has 18 residues. The CDR3 DNA reads TGTGCCAGCAGCCCGCTTGGGACTAGCGGGGGGTACACAGATACGCAGTATTTT. Encoded protein: CASSPLGTSGGYTDTQYF.

This clonotype was seen repeatedly, ten times or more. V gene TRBV28 combines with J gene TRBJ2-7; 9 nucleotides line up with TRBD2. This CDR3 has 16 amino acids. The trim removed 5 bases at V and 6 bases at J, leaving 14 bases unmatched. Germline V gene sequence: CDR1 MDHEN, CDR2 SYDVKM. The CDR3 region is CASSVPFWREGLEQYF. DNA for the CDR3: TGTGCCAGCAGTGTACCCTTTTGGCGGGAGGGCCTCGAGCAGTACTTC.

This clonotype was seen ten or more times. The rearrangement links TRBV28 to TRBJ1-5; D is uncertain. V lost 4 bases to trimming and J lost 1 base, with 5 bases between them. The CDR3 loop spans 13 amino acids. Germline V gene data show CDR1 as MDHEN and CDR2 as SYDVKM. CDR3 in DNA: TGTGCCAGCAGTTACCTAAGCAATCAGCCCCAGCATTTT. Its translation is CASSYLSNQPQHF.

This clonotype was seen at least ten times. The chain has TRBV20-1 and TRBJ2-1, with D possibly being TRBD2 (6 bases). Germline CDR1 reads DFQATT; CDR2 reads SNEGSKA (reference sequence). Trimming took 4 bases from V and 0 from J, leaving 22 bases between them. The CDR3 loop spans 18 amino acids. The CDR3 region has the DNA TGCAGTGCTAACGGTTACCGGGACTCCCCCAGCTCCTACAATGAGCAGTTCTTC. Translating gives CSANGYRDSPSSYNEQFF.

Many counts were recorded for this clonotype. In DNA form, the CDR3 reads TGTGCCACCAGTGATCCCGCGGGTGGCTACACCTTC. This sequence encodes CATSDPAGGYTF. The rearrangement uses TRBV24-1 and TRBJ1-2; D call uncertain. CDR1 and CDR2 from the germline V gene are KGHDR and SFDVKD. This CDR3 is built from 12 residues. V lost 3 bases and J lost 7, with 8 bases in between.

This sequence joins TRBV16 and TRBJ1-2; D not resolved. V lost 2 bases, J lost 5 bases, and 12 bases lay in between. The CDR3 is 14 amino acids. CDR1 and CDR2 (germline): KGHSY, FQNENV. The CDR3 protein is CASSQVPATYGYTF. The CDR3 DNA reads TGTGCCAGCAGCCAAGTTCCTGCAACTTATGGCTACACCTTC.

This clonotype was recorded at least ten times. The genes are TRBV7-3 and TRBJ2-3; 10 positions agree with TRBD2. The length of the CDR3 is 15 residues. Trimming cost V 5 bases and J 2 bases; bases outside gene matches: 4. Germline CDR1 SGHTA, CDR2 FQGTGA. The CDR3 loop is CASSPGLAATDTQYF. The CDR3 DNA sequence: TGTGCCAGCAGCCCCGGACTAGCGGCCACAGATACGCAGTATTTT.

The sample holds a few counts of this clonotype. This chain uses TRBV30 with TRBJ2-2; the match to TRBD2 covers 7 bases. The V gene end was trimmed by 6 bases and the J gene end by 6 bases; junction bases not matched to a gene: 10. The CDR3 consists of 14 residues. Germline V gene data show CDR1 as GTSNPN and CDR2 as SVGIG (reference sequence). In DNA, the CDR3 is TGTGCCTGTCTTCTAGCGGAGTTGGCCGGGGAGCTGTTTTTT. Protein: CACLLAELAGELFF.

This clonotype was seen a handful of times. CDR3 coding DNA: TGTGCCAGCAGTGGGAGCGGGGGGGCGGAAAATGAGCAGTTCTTC. Its translation: CASSGSGGAENEQFF. The rearrangement joins TRBV7-3 to TRBJ2-1; TRBD2 aligns across 10 bases. The junction had 9 bases not matched to a gene; V was cut back by 6 bases and J by 7 bases. This CDR3 is 15 amino acids long. Germline V CDR1 and CDR2: SGHTA, FQGTGA.

This clonotype was detected ten times or more. The chain has TRBV2 and TRBJ2-1; D perhaps matches TRBD2 (5 bases). The CDR3 length is 12 residues. The germline V and J ends were trimmed by 8 bases and 10 bases, with 15 bases remaining between them. The germline V gene has CDR1 SNHLY and CDR2 FYNNEI. This CDR3 reads CASEADPREQFF. In DNA, the CDR3 is TGTGCCAGCGAAGCGGACCCGAGAGAGCAGTTCTTC.

J is TRBJ2-5 and V is TRBV5-1; D uncertain. CDR1 SGHRS and CDR2 YFSETQ come from the germline V gene. The length of the CDR3 is 13 residues. V dropped 3 bases and J dropped 1 base, with 7 bases sitting between them. CDR3 nucleotides: TGCGCCAGCAGCTCGACTCTCCAAGAGACCCAGTACTTC. Protein product: CASSSTLQETQYF.

This clonotype was detected only a few times. The J gene is TRBJ1-4, the V gene TRBV5-1, with D perhaps TRBD1 (5 bases). The length of the CDR3 is 14 residues. Deletions cut 6 bases from V and 2 bases from J, with 11 bases between. From germline, CDR1 is SGHRS and CDR2 YFSETQ. The CDR3 DNA is TGCGCCAGCACCGACAGTGACACTAATGAAAAACTGTTTTTT. This translates into CASTDSDTNEKLFF.

This clonotype has a count of ten or more. This chain joins TRBV3-1 and TRBJ1-4, with TRBD1 as a possible D gene (5 bases). The CDR3 runs 15 residues. The germline gives CDR1 LGHDT, CDR2 YNNKEL (reference sequence). Trimming took off 4 bases at V and 8 bases at J, with 17 bases between the two ends. The CDR3 DNA is TGTGCCAGCAGCCGGGGCGGGACGGAAAGGGAAAAACTGTTTTTT. Its translation: CASSRGGTEREKLFF.

At least ten counts were recorded for this clonotype. The chain links TRBV19 to TRBJ2-3; no firm D call. Per germline, CDR1 LNHDA and CDR2 SQIVND (reference sequence). This CDR3 has 12 residues. Trimming shortened V by 9 bases and J by 5 bases, and 12 bases separated the two germline ends. The CDR3 DNA reads as TGTGCCAGCTCTCCCGCACAAGATACGCAGTATTTT. As protein: CASSPAQDTQYF.